Reported below is one TCR beta chain. Profiled with immunoSEQ multiplex PCR; TCRdb holds only in-frame clones, not every one. The profile shows 20,000 to 25,000 clones, about 90% of them singletons. This record comes from a study of chemoradiotherapy in HPV16-positive cancers. Trimming took 5 bases from V and 0 from J, leaving 11 bases between them. This CDR3 region has 15 residues. CDR1 is SGHVS, CDR2 FQNEAQ, per germline. The input for sequencing was blood, taken from a patient who underwent chemoradiotherapy. The source is a human donor with HPV-associated anogenital cancer. The chain has TRBV7-8 and TRBJ1-3; tentatively, D is TRBD1 (6 bases). CDR3 coding DNA: TGTGCCAGCAGCGACAGGTCTAGCTCTGGAAACACCATATATTTT. It translates to CASSDRSSSGNTIYF.